These 23 T cell receptor beta chains share one sample of origin, sequenced in a study of T cells after yellow fever vaccination. TCRdb fed the 5' RACE reads into MiXCR, producing one record per CDR3 protein. The table records 250,000 to 300,000 distinct CDR3 sequences, 7.5% to 9.5% of them present only once. The sequenced sample was CD4+ T cells sorted from PBMCs, obtained 5 days after the yellow fever booster vaccination. The receptors stem from a young man who received the YFV17D yellow fever vaccine.

This clonotype appeared many times. The chain couples TRBV7-6 to TRBJ1-1; D is ambiguous. From germline, CDR1 is SGHVS and CDR2 FNYEAQ. The CDR3 consists of 14 residues. V was shortened by 4 bases and J by 11 bases, with 20 bases between the two germline ends. The CDR3 sequence: CASSSTVPPYWAFF. Written as DNA, the CDR3 is TGTGCCAGCAGCTCAACCGTCCCTCCTTATTGGGCTTTCTTT.

The chain is built from TRBV9 and TRBJ2-1; D may match TRBD1 or TRBD2 (5 bases each). V dropped 4 bases and J dropped 2 bases, with 13 bases sitting between them. Per germline, CDR1 SGDLS and CDR2 YYNGEE. This CDR3 is built from 15 residues. The CDR3 sequence is CASSMSGDPYNEQFF. In nucleotides, the CDR3 is TGTGCCAGCAGCATGAGTGGGGACCCCTACAATGAGCAGTTCTTC.

This clonotype was detected only a few times. J is TRBJ2-7 and V is TRBV30; 11 nucleotides match TRBD2. The CDR3 is 14 amino acids. The germline V gene has CDR1 GTSNPN and CDR2 SVGIG (reference sequence). J lost 5 bases, V lost 1 base, and 4 bases had no gene match. CDR3 in DNA: TGTGCCTGGAGTGGAAAACTAGCGGGGGACGAGCAGTACTTC. Amino acid sequence: CAWSGKLAGDEQYF.

This chain uses TRBV20-1 with TRBJ2-3; perhaps TRBD2 as D (5 bases). V gave up 6 bases and J gave up 4 bases, with 26 bases separating them. Germline assignment: CDR1 DFQATT and CDR2 SNEGSKA (reference sequence). CDR3 length: 17 amino acids. The CDR3, as DNA: TGCAGTGCCCAGAGTACGGACTTAGCGTTCCTCGCAGATACGCAGTATTTT. Encoded protein: CSAQSTDLAFLADTQYF.

V is TRBV3-1 and J is TRBJ2-7; 7 nucleotides line up with TRBD2. CDR1 is LGHDT and CDR2 is YNNKEL in the germline V gene (reference sequence). J lost 2 bases, V lost 1 base, and 11 bases had no gene match. The CDR3 runs to 17 residues. The CDR3 coding sequence is TGTGCCAGCAGCCAAGCGCCCGGGCCGGGGGGTCCCTACGAGCAGTACTTC. It yields the protein CASSQAPGPGGPYEQYF.

V gene TRBV25-1 combines with J gene TRBJ2-7, with D perhaps TRBD1 or TRBD2 (5 bases each). The V end was cut by 6 bases, the J end by 6 bases, with 15 bases between. Germline V lookup: CDR1 MGHDK, CDR2 SYGVNS. The CDR3 sequence is 13 residues long. The CDR3 DNA reads as TGTGCCAGCAGACAATTTGGGGGTAGCGAGCAGTACTTC. Protein: CASRQFGGSEQYF.

The genes are TRBV19 and TRBJ1-5; TRBD1 aligns across 9 bases. There are 15 residues in the CDR3. The V gene end was trimmed by 3 bases and the J gene end by 5 bases; junction bases not matched to a gene: 5. Germline assignment: CDR1 LNHDA and CDR2 SQIVND (reference sequence). The CDR3 spells CASSMGRDRDQPQHF. CDR3 nucleotides: TGTGCCAGTAGTATGGGCCGGGACAGGGATCAGCCCCAGCATTTT. The entire variable domain, with the rest obtained from reference TRBV19 and TRBJ1-5, is as follows: DGGITQSPKYLFRKEGQNVTLSCEQNLNHDAMYWYRQDPGQGLRLIYYSQIVNDFQKGDIAEGYSVSREKKESFPLTVTSAQKNPTAFYLCASSMGRDRDQPQHFGDGTRLSIL.

This clonotype was observed a few times. The chain uses TRBV7-9 and TRBJ2-7; D may be TRBD1 (6 bases). The V end lost 4 bases, the J end lost 4 bases, and 26 bases lay between the germline ends. CDR1 is SEHNR, CDR2 FQNEAQ, per germline (reference sequence). CDR3 length: 18 residues. The CDR3 region has the DNA TGTGCCAGCAGCTCGAGCAGGAACGAGGGGGTAGGTCGGTACGAGCAGTACTTC. It encodes CASSSSRNEGVGRYEQYF. The whole variable domain, remainder taken from reference TRBV7-9 and TRBJ2-7, is DTGVSQNPRHKITKRGQNVTFRCDPISEHNRLYWYRQTLGQGPEFLTYFQNEAQLEKSRLLSDRFSAERPKGSFSTLEIQRTEQGDSAMYLCASSSSRNEGVGRYEQYFGPGTRLTVT.

The gene calls are TRBV24-1 and TRBJ2-4; TRBD1 matches 8 bases. CDR1 KGHDR and CDR2 SFDVKD come from the germline V gene. The CDR3 is 14 residues long. The V gene end was trimmed by 4 bases and the J gene end by 7 bases; junction bases not matched to a gene: 5. CDR3 coding DNA: TGTGCCACCAGTGACCGGACAGGGTCGAACATTCAGTACTTC. Residues: CATSDRTGSNIQYF.

A few counts support this clonotype. The chain recombines TRBV3-1 with TRBJ1-1, with 8 bases fitting TRBD1. The germline V gene has CDR1 LGHDT and CDR2 YNNKEL (reference sequence). J was trimmed by 5 bases and V by 2 bases; bases with no gene match: 10. The CDR3 extends over 16 amino acids. The DNA of the CDR3 is TGTGCCAGCAGCCAAACCAGGGGGCTGCTGGGAACTGAAGCTTTCTTT. This translates into CASSQTRGLLGTEAFF.

This clonotype was seen repeatedly, ten times or more. This chain joins TRBV20-1 and TRBJ1-1; perhaps TRBD1 as D (5 bases). The ends were cut back, 6 bases at V and 0 bases at J, with 23 bases in the middle. Per germline, CDR1 DFQATT and CDR2 SNEGSKA (reference sequence). CDR3 length: 17 residues. CDR3 nucleotide sequence: TGCAGTGCCCTCGCCAGGGAGGGGCTGAGAATGAACACTGAAGCTTTCTTT. It specifies CSALAREGLRMNTEAFF.

This clonotype was seen a handful of times. The gene calls are TRBV20-1 and TRBJ1-1; D is unclear. This CDR3 is built from 14 residues. Germline lookup yields CDR1 DFQATT and CDR2 SNEGSKA (reference sequence). Trimming removed 5 bases from V and 0 bases from J, with 13 bases in between. The CDR3 reads CSAGMLSMNTEAFF. As DNA, the CDR3 is TGCAGTGCTGGGATGCTCAGCATGAACACTGAAGCTTTCTTT.

The chain links TRBV7-8 to TRBJ2-1, with D hard to call. Per germline, CDR1 SGHVS and CDR2 FQNEAQ. CDR3 length: 16 residues. The V end was cut by 5 bases, the J end by 3 bases, with 17 bases between. The CDR3 protein is CASSPQGMGVYNEQFF. In nucleotides, the CDR3 is TGTGCCAGCAGCCCCCAAGGGATGGGCGTCTACAATGAGCAGTTCTTC.

The J gene is TRBJ2-5, the V gene TRBV9; 9 bases map to TRBD2. V shed 0 bases, J shed 4 bases, and the junction held 4 bases outside the gene matches. Germline V gene lookup returns CDR1 SGDLS and CDR2 YYNGEE. The CDR3 is made up of 15 amino acids. The CDR3 sequence: CASSVGGSGGETQYF. The CDR3 coding sequence is TGTGCCAGCAGCGTAGGGGGTAGCGGGGGAGAGACCCAGTACTTC.

This clonotype was seen at least ten times. The chain carries TRBV5-4 and TRBJ2-2; no clear D gene. The V end lost 2 bases, the J end lost 7 bases, and 12 bases lay between the germline ends. Germline assignment: CDR1 SGHNT and CDR2 YYREEE (reference sequence). The CDR3 loop spans 14 amino acids. In DNA, the CDR3 is TGTGCCAGCAGCTTTTGGGGTTCGATCGGGGAGCTGTTTTTT. Amino acids: CASSFWGSIGELFF.

This clonotype was seen a handful of times. V and J are TRBV29-1 and TRBJ1-2; D perhaps matches TRBD1 (5 bases). This CDR3 comprises 12 residues. Looked up from germline, CDR1 is SQVTM and CDR2 is ANQGSEA. V was shortened by 7 bases and J by 3 bases, with 12 bases between the two germline ends. This chain's CDR3 is CSGRARDYGYTF. Here the CDR3 DNA reads TGCAGCGGGCGGGCCAGGGACTATGGCTACACCTTC.

The chain employs TRBV6-5 and TRBJ2-3; a weak D match, TRBD1 (5 bases). Trimming pared 2 bases from V and 5 bases from J, leaving 14 bases between. CDR3 length: 15 residues. CDR1 and CDR2 (germline): MNHEY, SVGAGI. The CDR3 region has the DNA TGTGCCAGCAGTTACCGTCCAGACACAGGAGATACGCAGTATTTT. It is translated as CASSYRPDTGDTQYF.

This clonotype was detected many times. The J gene is TRBJ2-5, the V gene TRBV7-8, with D perhaps TRBD2 (6 bases). V was trimmed by 5 bases and J by 3 bases, leaving 16 bases between them. Germline CDR1 SGHVS, CDR2 FQNEAQ. CDR3 length: 15 amino acids. The CDR3: CASSRRAGRKETQYF. The CDR3 DNA follows: TGTGCCAGCAGCCGGAGGGCAGGGCGGAAAGAGACCCAGTACTTC.

V usage is TRBV5-1 and J usage is TRBJ2-1; 8 bases fit TRBD2. Germline-derived CDR1 and CDR2 are SGHRS and YFSETQ. The V gene end was trimmed by 7 bases and the J gene end by 2 bases; junction bases not matched to a gene: 8. The CDR3 covers 15 residues. The CDR3 loop reads CASRGGATTYNEQFF. DNA of the CDR3: TGCGCCAGCCGGGGGGGCGCGACTACCTACAATGAGCAGTTCTTC. Combining the CDR3 with reference TRBV5-1 and TRBJ2-1 gives the whole variable domain KAGVTQTPRYLIKTRGQQVTLSCSPISGHRSVSWYQQTPGQGLQFLFEYFSETQRNKGNFPGRFSGRQFSNSRSEMNVSTLELGDSALYLCASRGGATTYNEQFFGPGTRLTVL.

This clonotype was seen a handful of times. The chain has TRBV14 and TRBJ2-6; D unresolved. The CDR3 consists of 15 residues. Germline CDR1 and CDR2: SGHDN and FVKESK. V lost 8 bases, J lost 1 base, and 12 bases lay in between. CDR3 sequence: CASHSYRSGANVLTF. The CDR3 DNA is TGTGCCAGCCACAGCTACCGATCTGGGGCCAACGTCCTGACTTTC. The entire variable domain, with the rest obtained from reference TRBV14 and TRBJ2-6, is as follows: EAGVTQFPSHSVIEKGQTVTLRCDPISGHDNLYWYRRVMGKEIKFLLHFVKESKQDESGMPNNRFLAERTGGTYSTLKVQPAELEDSGVYFCASHSYRSGANVLTFGAGSRLTVL.

This clonotype was counted ten times or more. The chain recombines TRBV20-1 with TRBJ1-2; the match to TRBD1 covers 8 bases. The CDR3 contains 13 residues. The germline gives CDR1 DFQATT, CDR2 SNEGSKA (reference sequence). The V segment lost 7 bases and the J segment 3 bases; nucleotides outside the gene matches: 7. CDR3 bases: TGCAGTGGAGACAGGGGCGCTGACTATGGCTACACCTTC. The encoded protein is CSGDRGADYGYTF.

This clonotype was seen only a few times. The chain joins TRBV20-1 to TRBJ2-3; D unclear. Germline CDR1 DFQATT, CDR2 SNEGSKA (reference sequence). The CDR3 is 12 residues long. Trimming removed 7 bases at V and 2 bases at J, with 10 bases between. The DNA for the CDR3 is TGCAGTGGCGTGCAGACCACAGATACGCAGTATTTT. Translating it yields CSGVQTTDTQYF.

V and J are TRBV20-1 and TRBJ2-1; D is possibly TRBD1 or TRBD2 (5 bases each). Germline CDR1 reads DFQATT; CDR2 reads SNEGSKA (reference sequence). Trimming removed 6 bases from V and 2 bases from J, with 14 bases in between. The CDR3 has 14 residues. The CDR3 here is CSASTGPTYNEQFF. In nucleotides, the CDR3 is TGCAGTGCCTCGACGGGGCCTACCTACAATGAGCAGTTCTTC.